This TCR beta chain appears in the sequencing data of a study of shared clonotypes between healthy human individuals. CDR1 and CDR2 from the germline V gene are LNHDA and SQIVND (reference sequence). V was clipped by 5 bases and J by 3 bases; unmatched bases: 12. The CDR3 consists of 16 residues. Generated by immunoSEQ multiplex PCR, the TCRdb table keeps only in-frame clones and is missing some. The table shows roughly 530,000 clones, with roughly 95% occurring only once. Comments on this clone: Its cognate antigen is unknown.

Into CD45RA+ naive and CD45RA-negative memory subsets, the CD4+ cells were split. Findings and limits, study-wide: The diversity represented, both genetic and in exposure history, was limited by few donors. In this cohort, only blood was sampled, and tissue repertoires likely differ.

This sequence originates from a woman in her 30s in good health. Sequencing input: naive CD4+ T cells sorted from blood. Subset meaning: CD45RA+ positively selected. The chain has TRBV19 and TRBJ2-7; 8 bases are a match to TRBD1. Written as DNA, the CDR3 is TGTGCCAGTAGTGTAGGACAGGGTAGGGCCGTCTACGAGCAGTACTTC. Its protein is CASSVGQGRAVYEQYF. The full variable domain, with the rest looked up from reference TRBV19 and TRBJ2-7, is DGGITQSPKYLFRKEGQNVTLSCEQNLNHDAMYWYRQDPGQGLRLIYYSQIVNDFQKGDIAEGYSVSREKKESFPLTVTSAQKNPTAFYLCASSVGQGRAVYEQYFGPGTRLTVT.